This T cell receptor (beta chain) was sequenced in a study of CD8 T cells in ankylosing spondylitis. Quantitative 5'-RACE with molecular barcodes produced the TCR beta libraries. TCRdb processed the 5' RACE reads anew with MiXCR; each CDR3 protein has one entry. The sample shows about 450,000 distinct CDR3 sequences, about 25% of them seen only once. This CDR3 contains 16 residues. Germline CDR1 reads SEHNR; CDR2 reads FQNEAQ (reference sequence). V was pared by 6 bases and J by 9 bases, with 13 bases of the junction left unmatched. Comment on this clonotype: The antigen is undetermined.

Study findings and constraints: Blood from ankylosing spondylitis patients appeared to carry a characteristic roughly 8-variant TCR beta motif. Previous work reported some of these motif variants in the synovial fluid and blood of reactive arthritis.

The gene calls are TRBV7-9 and TRBJ2-1; TRBD1 matches 11 bases. This TCR was recovered from a male donor with ankylosing spondylitis. The sequencing input was blood, either unsorted or a sorted T cell fraction (not recorded which). CDR3 DNA: TGTGCCAGCAGACCAATAAGCCGGGACAGGGGGTCTGAGCAGTTCTTC. Protein sequence: CASRPISRDRGSEQFF. Full variable domain (rest looked up from reference TRBV7-9 and TRBJ2-1): DTGVSQNPRHKITKRGQNVTFRCDPISEHNRLYWYRQTLGQGPEFLTYFQNEAQLEKSRLLSDRFSAERPKGSFSTLEIQRTEQGDSAMYLCASRPISRDRGSEQFFGPGTRLTVL.